This T cell receptor beta chain originates from a study of T cells after yellow fever vaccination. This clonotype was counted a few times. Using its own MiXCR run on the 5' RACE reads, TCRdb lists one record per CDR3 protein. The sample holds 320,000 or so distinct CDR3 sequences, roughly 8% seen once. Sequences were derived from PBMCs, sampled 45 days after the first yellow fever vaccination. This TCR came from a man younger than 35 who received the YFV17D yellow fever vaccine.

This chain's CDR3 is CASSDRELDTQYF. CDR3 nucleotide sequence: TGTGCCAGCAGCGACAGGGAGTTAGATACGCAGTATTTT. The rearrangement links TRBV3-1 to TRBJ2-3; 7 nucleotides match TRBD1. The CDR3 spans 13 residues. Trimming took 5 bases from V and 5 from J; bases not matched to a gene: 4. Germline-derived CDR1 and CDR2 are LGHDT and YNNKEL (reference sequence).